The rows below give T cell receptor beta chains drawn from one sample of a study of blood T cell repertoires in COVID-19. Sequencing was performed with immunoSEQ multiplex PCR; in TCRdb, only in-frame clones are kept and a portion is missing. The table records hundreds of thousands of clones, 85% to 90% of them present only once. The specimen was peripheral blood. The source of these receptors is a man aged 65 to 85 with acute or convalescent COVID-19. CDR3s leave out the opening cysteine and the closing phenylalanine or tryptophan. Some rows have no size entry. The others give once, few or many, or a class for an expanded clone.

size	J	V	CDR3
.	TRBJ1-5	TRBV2	ASSFLSYSNQPQH
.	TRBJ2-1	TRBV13	ASSLASSGGNYNEQF
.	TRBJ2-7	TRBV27	ASSSGTGKQY
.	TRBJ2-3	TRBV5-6	ASSLVGSTTDTQY
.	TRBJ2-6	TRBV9	ASSASTGRPSGANVLT
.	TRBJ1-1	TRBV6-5	ASRKTGGNTEAF
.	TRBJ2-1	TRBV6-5	ASTLFSGPYNEQF
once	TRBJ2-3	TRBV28	ASSPLLPDTQY
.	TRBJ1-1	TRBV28	ASSLGQRLAEAF
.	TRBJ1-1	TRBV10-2	ASRSPGQAF
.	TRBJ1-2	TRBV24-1	ASPRGAGDYGYT
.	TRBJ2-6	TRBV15	ATSRDWGLAGATGANVLT
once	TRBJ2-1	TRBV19	ASSSGGYNEQF
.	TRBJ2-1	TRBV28	ASSSAWTSGRYNEQF
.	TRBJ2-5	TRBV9	ASSVAWQGETQY
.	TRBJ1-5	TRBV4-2	ASSQAGRDQPQH
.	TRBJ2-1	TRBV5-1	ASSLLLAESYNEQF
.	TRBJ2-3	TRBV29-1	SVELPGLGGTDTQY
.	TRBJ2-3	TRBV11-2	ASSFVNGADTQY
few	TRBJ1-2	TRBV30	AWRGIGVHGYT
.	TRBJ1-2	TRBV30	AWSQGSNYGYT
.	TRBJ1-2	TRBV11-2	ASSSGELKYYGYT
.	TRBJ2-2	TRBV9	ASSVAPTGTGAGELF
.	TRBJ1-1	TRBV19	ASSTWGAALDTEAF
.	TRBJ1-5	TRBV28	ASSVPGQGVYSRQPQH
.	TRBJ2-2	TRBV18	ASSPQTTRSGGKLF
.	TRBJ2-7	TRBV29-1	SGDIRVGAYYEQY